This T cell receptor (beta chain) was profiled in a study of blood T cell repertoires in COVID-19. The overall study: Collection of acute and convalescent COVID-19 samples took place in the United States, Italy and Spain. Nucleic acid was either cDNA or gDNA, and it came from T cells, B-cell-depleted T cells, or PBMCs.

Authors' analysis steps: Estimation of nucleated cell counts relied on the amplification of reference gene primers. Libraries were prepared by immunoSEQ multiplex PCR; TCRdb keeps only in-frame clonotypes and omits some of them. V and J calls and clone size are given by that table; D and trimming were obtained from the DNA. This table holds around 120,000 clones, around 78% found once. The V segment lost 6 bases and the J segment 1 base; nucleotides outside the gene matches: 4. The CDR3 contains 15 residues. Germline V gene lookup returns CDR1 SGHTA and CDR2 FQGTGA. Sequenced: peripheral blood. The genes are TRBV7-3 and TRBJ2-1, with 9 nucleotides matching TRBD1. The sequence was obtained from a man between 65 and 85 years old with acute or convalescent COVID-19. The DNA of the CDR3 is TGTGCCAGCAGTTCAGACAGGGGGTCCTACAATGAGCAGTTCTTC. Translated: CASSSDRGSYNEQFF.